This T cell receptor (beta chain) was recovered during a study of immune heterogeneity within non-small cell lung tumors. Study-level results: A moderate but significant correlation was found, linking local T-cell clonality with local tumor mutational burden (R around 0.3).

At 600 ng per sample, bulk tumor genomic DNA provided the template. Doctors removed several biopsies from each primary tumor during surgery, keeping them far apart. Untreated, newly diagnosed non-small cell lung cancer patients underwent curative surgery. Amplification of TCR beta CDR3 was performed by multiplex PCR with 32 V and 13 J primers. In TCRdb, the multiplex PCR reads were re-called with MiXCR into one record per CDR3 protein. This table has 3,500 to 4,500 distinct CDR3 sequences, about 27% appearing once. In its sample, this clonotype ranks as medium-sized (0.01 to 0.1%). Its antigen is still unknown. The CDR3 is 15 amino acids. V was shortened by 3 bases and J by 0 bases, with 9 bases between the two germline ends. The germline CDR1 and CDR2 sequences are LNHDA and SQIVND (reference sequence).

This chain links TRBV19 with TRBJ2-1; a weak D match, TRBD2 (5 bases). The origin of this receptor is a man in his sixties with non-small cell lung cancer. Sequences were obtained from lung tumor tissue. The CDR3 here is CASSIPGSSYNEQFF. The CDR3 DNA reads as TGTGCCAGTAGTATCCCGGGGAGCTCCTACAATGAGCAGTTCTTC.